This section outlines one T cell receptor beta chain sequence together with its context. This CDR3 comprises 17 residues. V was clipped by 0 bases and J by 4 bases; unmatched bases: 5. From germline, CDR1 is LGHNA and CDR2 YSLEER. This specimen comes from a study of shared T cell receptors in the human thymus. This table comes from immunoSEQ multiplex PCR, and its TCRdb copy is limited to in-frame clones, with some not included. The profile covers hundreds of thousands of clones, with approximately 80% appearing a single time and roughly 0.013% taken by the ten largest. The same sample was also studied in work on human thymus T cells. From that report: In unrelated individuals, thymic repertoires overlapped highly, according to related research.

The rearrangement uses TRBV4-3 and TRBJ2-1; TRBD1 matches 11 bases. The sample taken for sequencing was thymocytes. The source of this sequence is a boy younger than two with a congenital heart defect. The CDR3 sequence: CASSQDLRDRGYNEQFF. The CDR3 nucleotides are TGCGCCAGCAGCCAAGATTTGAGGGACAGGGGGTACAATGAGCAGTTCTTC.